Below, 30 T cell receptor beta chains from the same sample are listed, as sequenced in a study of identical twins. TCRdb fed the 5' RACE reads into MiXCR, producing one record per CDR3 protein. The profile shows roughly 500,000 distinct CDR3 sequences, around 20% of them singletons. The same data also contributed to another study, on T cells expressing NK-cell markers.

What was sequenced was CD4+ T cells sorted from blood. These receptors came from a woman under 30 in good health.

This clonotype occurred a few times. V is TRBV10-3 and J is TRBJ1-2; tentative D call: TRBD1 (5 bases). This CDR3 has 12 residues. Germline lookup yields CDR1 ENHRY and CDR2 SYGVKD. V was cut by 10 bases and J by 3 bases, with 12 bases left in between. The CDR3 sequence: CATRGTDYGYTF. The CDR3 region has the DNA TGTGCCACCCGGGGGACGGACTATGGCTACACCTTC.

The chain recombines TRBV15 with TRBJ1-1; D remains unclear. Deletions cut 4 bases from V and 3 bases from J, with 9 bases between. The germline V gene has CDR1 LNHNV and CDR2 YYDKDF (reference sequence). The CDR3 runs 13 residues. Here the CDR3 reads CATSTRDYTEAFF. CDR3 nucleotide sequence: TGTGCCACCAGCACCCGCGACTACACTGAAGCTTTCTTT.

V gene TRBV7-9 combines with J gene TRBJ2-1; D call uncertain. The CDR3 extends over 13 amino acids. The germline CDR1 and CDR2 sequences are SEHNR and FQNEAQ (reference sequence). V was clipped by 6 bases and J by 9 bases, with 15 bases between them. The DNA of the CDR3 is TGTGCCAGCAGTCCTCGCCTCGTTGGTGAGCAGTTCTTC. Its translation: CASSPRLVGEQFF.

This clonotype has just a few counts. CDR3: CSAPDRDGGEQYF. The DNA for the CDR3 is TGCAGTGCGCCGGACAGGGATGGAGGCGAGCAGTACTTC. The V and J genes are TRBV20-1 and TRBJ2-7; 8 positions match TRBD1. Germline loops: CDR1 DFQATT, CDR2 SNEGSKA (reference sequence). V shed 6 bases and J 6 bases; nucleotides not matched to a gene: 10. The CDR3 is 13 residues long.

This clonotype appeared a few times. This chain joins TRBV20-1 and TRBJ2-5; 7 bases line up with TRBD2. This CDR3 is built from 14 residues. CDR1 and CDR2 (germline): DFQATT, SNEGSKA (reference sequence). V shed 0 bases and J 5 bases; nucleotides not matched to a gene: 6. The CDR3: CSARDRRERETQYF. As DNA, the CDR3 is TGCAGTGCTAGAGACCGGCGGGAGAGGGAGACCCAGTACTTC.

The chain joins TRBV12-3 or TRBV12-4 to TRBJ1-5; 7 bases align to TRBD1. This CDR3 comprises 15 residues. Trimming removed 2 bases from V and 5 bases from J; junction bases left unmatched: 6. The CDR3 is CASSLWGQRDQPQHF. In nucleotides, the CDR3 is TGTGCCAGCAGTTTATGGGGACAGAGAGATCAGCCCCAGCATTTT.

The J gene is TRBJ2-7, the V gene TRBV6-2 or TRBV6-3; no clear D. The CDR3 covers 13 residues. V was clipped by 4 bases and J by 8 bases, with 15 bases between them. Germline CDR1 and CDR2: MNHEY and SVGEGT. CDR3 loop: CASSFRSSFQQYF. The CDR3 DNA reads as TGTGCCAGCAGTTTCCGCTCAAGTTTCCAGCAGTACTTC.

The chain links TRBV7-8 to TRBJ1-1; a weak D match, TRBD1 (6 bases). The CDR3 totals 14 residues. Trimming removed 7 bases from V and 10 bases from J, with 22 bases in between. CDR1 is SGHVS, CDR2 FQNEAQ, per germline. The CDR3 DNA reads TGTGCCAGCACCTCGTCGGGATTCATAGGGGGAGCTTTCTTT. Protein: CASTSSGFIGGAFF.

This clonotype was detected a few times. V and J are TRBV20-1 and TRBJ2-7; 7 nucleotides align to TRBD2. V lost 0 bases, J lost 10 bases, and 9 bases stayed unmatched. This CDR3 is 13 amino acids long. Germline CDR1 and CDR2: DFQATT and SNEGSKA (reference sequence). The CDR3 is CSARDSPGGYQYF. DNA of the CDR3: TGCAGTGCTAGAGATAGCCCGGGGGGATATCAGTACTTC.

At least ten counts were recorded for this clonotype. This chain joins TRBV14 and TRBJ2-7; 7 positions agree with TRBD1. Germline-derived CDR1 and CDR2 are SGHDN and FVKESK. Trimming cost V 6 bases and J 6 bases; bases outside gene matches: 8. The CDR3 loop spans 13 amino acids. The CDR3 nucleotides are TGTGCCAGCAGTAGACAGACAGGGCGCGAGCAGTACTTC. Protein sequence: CASSRQTGREQYF.

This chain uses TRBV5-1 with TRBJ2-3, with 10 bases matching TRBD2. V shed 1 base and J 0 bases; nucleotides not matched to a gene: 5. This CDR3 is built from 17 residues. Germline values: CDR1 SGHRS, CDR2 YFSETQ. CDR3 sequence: CASSLLAGVRSTDTQYF. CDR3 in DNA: TGCGCCAGCAGCTTGCTAGCGGGAGTTCGGAGCACAGATACGCAGTATTTT.

CDR3 nucleotides: TGTGCCAGCAGTTACGGAGCCGGTATCTCCTACGAGCAGTACTTC. Translation: CASSYGAGISYEQYF. The chain joins TRBV6-5 to TRBJ2-7; unclear D gene. This CDR3 spans 15 amino acids. Trimming cost V 2 bases and J 0 bases, with 11 bases left between them. The germline V gene encodes CDR1 MNHEY and CDR2 SVGAGI.

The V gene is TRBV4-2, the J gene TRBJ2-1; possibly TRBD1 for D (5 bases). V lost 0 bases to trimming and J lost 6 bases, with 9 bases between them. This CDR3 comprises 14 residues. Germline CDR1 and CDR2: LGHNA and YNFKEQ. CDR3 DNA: TGTGCCAGCAGCCAAGATAGGGGCCGCAATGAGCAGTTCTTC. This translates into CASSQDRGRNEQFF.

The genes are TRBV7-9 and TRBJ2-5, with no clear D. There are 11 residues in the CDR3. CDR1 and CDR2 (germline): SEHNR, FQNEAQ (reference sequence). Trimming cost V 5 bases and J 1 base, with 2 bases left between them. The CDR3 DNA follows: TGTGCCAGCAGCGGCCAAGAGACCCAGTACTTC. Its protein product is CASSGQETQYF.

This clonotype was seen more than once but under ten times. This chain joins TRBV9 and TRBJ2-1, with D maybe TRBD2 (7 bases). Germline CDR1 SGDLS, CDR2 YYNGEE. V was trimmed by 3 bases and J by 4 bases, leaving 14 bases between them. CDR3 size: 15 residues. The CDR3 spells CASSAEGGVYNEQFF. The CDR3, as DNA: TGTGCCAGCAGCGCTGAGGGGGGGGTTTACAATGAGCAGTTCTTC.

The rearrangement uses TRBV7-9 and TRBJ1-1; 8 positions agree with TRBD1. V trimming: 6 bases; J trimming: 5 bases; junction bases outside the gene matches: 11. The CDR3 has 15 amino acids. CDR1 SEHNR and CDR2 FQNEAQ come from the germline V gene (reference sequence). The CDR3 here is CASSSQGASGTEAFF. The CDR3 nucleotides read TGTGCCAGCAGTTCGCAGGGGGCAAGTGGGACTGAAGCTTTCTTT.

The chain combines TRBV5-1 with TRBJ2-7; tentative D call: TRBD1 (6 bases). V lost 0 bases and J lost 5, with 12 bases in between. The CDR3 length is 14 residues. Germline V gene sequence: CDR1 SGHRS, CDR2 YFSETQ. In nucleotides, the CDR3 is TGCGCCAGCAGCTTGGGACAGGCCTCTGACGAGCAGTACTTC. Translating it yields CASSLGQASDEQYF.

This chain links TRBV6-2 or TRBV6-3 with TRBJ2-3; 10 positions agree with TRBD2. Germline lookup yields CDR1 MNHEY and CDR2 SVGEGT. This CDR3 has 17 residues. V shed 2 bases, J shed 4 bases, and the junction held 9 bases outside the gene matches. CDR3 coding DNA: TGTGCCAGCAGTTACCGGCCGAGCGGGAGGGCCGCAGATACGCAGTATTTT. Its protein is CASSYRPSGRAADTQYF.

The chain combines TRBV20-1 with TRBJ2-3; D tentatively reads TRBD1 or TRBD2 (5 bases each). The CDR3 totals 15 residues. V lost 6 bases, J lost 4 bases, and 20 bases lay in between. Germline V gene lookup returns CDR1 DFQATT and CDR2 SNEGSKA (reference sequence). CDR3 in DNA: TGCAGTGCCCGGTTCGGTGAGGGGAAGTCAGATACGCAGTATTTT. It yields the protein CSARFGEGKSDTQYF.

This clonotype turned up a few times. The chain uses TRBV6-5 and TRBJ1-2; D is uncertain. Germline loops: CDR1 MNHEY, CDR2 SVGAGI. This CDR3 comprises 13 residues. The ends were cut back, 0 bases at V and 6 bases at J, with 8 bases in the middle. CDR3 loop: CASSYSEAHGYTF. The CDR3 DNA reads TGTGCCAGCAGTTACTCTGAGGCTCATGGCTACACCTTC.

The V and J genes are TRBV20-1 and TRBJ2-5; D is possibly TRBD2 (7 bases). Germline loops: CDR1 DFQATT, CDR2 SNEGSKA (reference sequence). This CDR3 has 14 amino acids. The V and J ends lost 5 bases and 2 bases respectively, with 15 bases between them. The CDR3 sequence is CSAGLGGLQETQYF. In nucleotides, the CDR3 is TGCAGTGCTGGCCTGGGGGGGCTACAAGAGACCCAGTACTTC.

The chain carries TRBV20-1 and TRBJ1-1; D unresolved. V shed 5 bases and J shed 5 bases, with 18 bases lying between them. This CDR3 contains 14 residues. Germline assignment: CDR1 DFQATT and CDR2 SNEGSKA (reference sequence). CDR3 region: CSAPPEGSSTEAFF. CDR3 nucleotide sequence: TGCAGTGCTCCCCCCGAGGGAAGCAGTACTGAAGCTTTCTTT.

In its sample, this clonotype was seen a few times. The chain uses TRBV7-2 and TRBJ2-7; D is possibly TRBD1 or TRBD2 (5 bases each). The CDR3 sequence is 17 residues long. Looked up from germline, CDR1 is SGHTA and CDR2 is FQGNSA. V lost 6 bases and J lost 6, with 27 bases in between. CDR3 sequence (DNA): TGTGCCAGCAGTTACCCGGATTCTTTCCGGGACCCCTCCGAGCAGTACTTC. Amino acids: CASSYPDSFRDPSEQYF.

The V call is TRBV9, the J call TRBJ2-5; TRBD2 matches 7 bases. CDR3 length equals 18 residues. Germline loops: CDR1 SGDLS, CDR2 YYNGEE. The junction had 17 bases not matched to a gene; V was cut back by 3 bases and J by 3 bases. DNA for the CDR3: TGTGCCAGCAGCGCACATCACCCGGGGCTAGCGGAAGAAGAGACCCAGTACTTC. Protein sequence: CASSAHHPGLAEEETQYF. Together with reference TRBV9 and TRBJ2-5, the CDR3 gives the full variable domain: DSGVTQTPKHLITATGQRVTLRCSPRSGDLSVYWYQQSLDQGLQFLIQYYNGEERAKGNILERFSAQQFPDLHSELNLSSLELGDSALYFCASSAHHPGLAEEETQYFGPGTRLLVL.

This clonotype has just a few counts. CDR3 coding DNA: TGTGCCAGCAAACCAGAGGCAGCTAACTATGGCTACACCTTC. The encoded protein is CASKPEAANYGYTF. The V and J genes are TRBV6-1 and TRBJ1-2; D ambiguous. Germline V gene data show CDR1 as MNHNS and CDR2 as SASEGT. Between the trimmed V and J ends, which lost 7 bases and 0 bases, there was a span of 12 bases. The CDR3 consists of 14 residues.

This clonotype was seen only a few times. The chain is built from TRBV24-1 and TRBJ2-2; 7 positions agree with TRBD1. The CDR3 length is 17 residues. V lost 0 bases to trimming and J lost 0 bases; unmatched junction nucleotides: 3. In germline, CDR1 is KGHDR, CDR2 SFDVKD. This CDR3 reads CATSDLIGQANTGELFF. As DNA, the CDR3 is TGTGCCACCAGTGATTTGATAGGACAGGCGAACACCGGGGAGCTGTTTTTT.

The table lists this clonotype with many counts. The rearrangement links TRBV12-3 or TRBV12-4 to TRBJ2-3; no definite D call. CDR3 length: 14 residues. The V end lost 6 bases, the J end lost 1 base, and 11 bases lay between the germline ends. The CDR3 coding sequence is TGTGCCAGCAGGTCAGGTCTCGGCACAGATACGCAGTATTTT. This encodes CASRSGLGTDTQYF.

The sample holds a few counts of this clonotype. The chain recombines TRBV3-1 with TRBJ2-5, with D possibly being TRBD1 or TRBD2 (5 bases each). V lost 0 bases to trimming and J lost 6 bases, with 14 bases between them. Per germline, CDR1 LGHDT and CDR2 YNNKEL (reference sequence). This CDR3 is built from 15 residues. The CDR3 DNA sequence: TGTGCCAGCAGCCAAGAGTCCCGGGGCTGGAAGACCCAGTACTTC. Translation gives CASSQESRGWKTQYF.

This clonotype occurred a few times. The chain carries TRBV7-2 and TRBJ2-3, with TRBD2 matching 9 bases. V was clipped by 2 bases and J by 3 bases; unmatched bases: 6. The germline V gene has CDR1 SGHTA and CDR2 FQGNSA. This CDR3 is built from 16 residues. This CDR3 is CASSLNLAGPTDTQYF. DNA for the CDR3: TGTGCCAGCAGCTTAAATCTAGCGGGGCCAACAGATACGCAGTATTTT.

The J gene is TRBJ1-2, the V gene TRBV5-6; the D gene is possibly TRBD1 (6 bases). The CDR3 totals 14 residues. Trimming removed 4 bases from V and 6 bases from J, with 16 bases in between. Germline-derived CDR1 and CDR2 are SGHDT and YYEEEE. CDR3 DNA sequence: TGTGCCAGCAGCGACTTCAGGGGAGGGCATGGCTACACCTTC. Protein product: CASSDFRGGHGYTF.